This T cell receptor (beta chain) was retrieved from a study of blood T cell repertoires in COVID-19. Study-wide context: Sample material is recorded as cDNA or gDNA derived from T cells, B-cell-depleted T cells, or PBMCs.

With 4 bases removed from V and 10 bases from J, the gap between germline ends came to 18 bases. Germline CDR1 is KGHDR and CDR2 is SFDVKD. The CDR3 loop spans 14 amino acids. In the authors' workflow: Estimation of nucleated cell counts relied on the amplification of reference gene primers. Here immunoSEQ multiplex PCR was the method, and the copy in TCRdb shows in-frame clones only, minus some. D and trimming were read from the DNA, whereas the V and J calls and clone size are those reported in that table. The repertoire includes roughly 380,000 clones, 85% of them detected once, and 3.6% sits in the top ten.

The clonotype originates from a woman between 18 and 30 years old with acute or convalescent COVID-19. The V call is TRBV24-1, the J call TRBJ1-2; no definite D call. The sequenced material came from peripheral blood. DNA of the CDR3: TGTGCCACCAGTGACCACCCTGCGGGGAGTCTCTACACCTTC. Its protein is CATSDHPAGSLYTF.